Listed here are 25 T cell receptor beta chains from one sample, sequenced in a study of control samples from healthy donors and cancer patients. Method: immunoSEQ multiplex PCR; TCRdb's copy keeps in-frame clones and lacks some. The sample holds 97,000 or so clones, about 90% seen once. Sequences were obtained from blood. The receptors here all came from a woman aged 18 to 35 in good health.

This clone appeared once. The V gene is TRBV19, the J gene TRBJ2-4; D may be TRBD1 or TRBD2 (5 bases each). Trimming removed 1 base at V and 8 bases at J, with 18 bases between. There are 16 residues in the CDR3. In germline, CDR1 is LNHDA, CDR2 SQIVND (reference sequence). CDR3 nucleotide sequence: TGTGCCAGTAGTATAGGGAAAAAGGTAGGGACCCACATTCAGTACTTC. As protein: CASSIGKKVGTHIQYF.

The gene calls are TRBV9 and TRBJ1-2, with D perhaps TRBD1 (6 bases). The CDR3 sequence is 15 residues long. The V end was cut by 0 bases, the J end by 7 bases, with 16 bases between. Per germline, CDR1 SGDLS and CDR2 YYNGEE. Written as DNA, the CDR3 is TGTGCCAGCAGCGTAGTTCGAGGGGGAAGGCGTGGCTACACCTTC. It codes for CASSVVRGGRRGYTF.

This chain connects TRBV6-1 to TRBJ2-2, with TRBD1 matching over 9 bases. Germline V gene sequence: CDR1 MNHNS, CDR2 SASEGT. The CDR3 sequence is 15 residues long. V was pared by 2 bases and J by 3 bases, with 1 base of the junction left unmatched. The CDR3: CASSERTGDTGELFF. Written as DNA, the CDR3 is TGTGCCAGCAGTGAACGGACAGGGGACACCGGGGAGCTGTTTTTT.

The chain recombines TRBV6-6 with TRBJ2-1; 9 nucleotides line up with TRBD2. The germline CDR1 and CDR2 sequences are MNHNY and SVGAGI (reference sequence). With V trimmed by 4 bases and J by 4 bases, 5 bases remained unmatched. This CDR3 is 15 amino acids long. CDR3 DNA: TGTGCCAGCAGTTTTAGCGGGGGCGGTTACAATGAGCAGTTCTTC. This codes for CASSFSGGGYNEQFF.

This chain joins TRBV27 and TRBJ2-2; a possible D gene is TRBD1 (6 bases). CDR1 and CDR2 from the germline V gene are MNHEY and SMNVEV (reference sequence). The V and J ends lost 5 bases and 1 base respectively, with 14 bases between them. This CDR3 is 16 amino acids long. The CDR3 nucleotides are TGTGCCAGCAGTAGATACAGGGCAAAGAACACCGGGGAGCTGTTTTTT. Residues: CASSRYRAKNTGELFF.

The gene calls are TRBV24-1 and TRBJ2-2; 12 bases are a match to TRBD1. The CDR3 is made up of 18 amino acids. Germline CDR1 reads KGHDR; CDR2 reads SFDVKD. J was trimmed by 4 bases and V by 4 bases; bases with no gene match: 9. In nucleotides, the CDR3 is TGTGCCACCAGTGACCCGGGACAGGGGGCGCGAGGCACCGGGGAGCTGTTTTTT. Its protein product is CATSDPGQGARGTGELFF.

The J gene is TRBJ1-5, the V gene TRBV6-1; possibly TRBD1 for D (5 bases). This CDR3 has 13 amino acids. V was trimmed by 2 bases and J by 4 bases, leaving 6 bases between them. Germline CDR1 and CDR2: MNHNS and SASEGT. CDR3 in DNA: TGTGCCAGCAGTGAATCAGGGAATCAGCCCCAGCATTTT. Its translation is CASSESGNQPQHF.

V is TRBV12-3 or TRBV12-4 and J is TRBJ1-1; tentative D call: TRBD1 (5 bases). Trimming took off 6 bases at V and 5 bases at J, with 13 bases between the two ends. The CDR3 contains 13 residues. CDR3 nucleotides: TGTGCCAGCAGCTTTTTCGGGGGTACTGAAGCTTTCTTT. This sequence encodes CASSFFGGTEAFF.

This chain connects TRBV3-1 (or the pseudogene TRBV3-2) to TRBJ2-7; D is unresolved. The germline V gene encodes CDR1 LGHDT and CDR2 YNNKEL (reference sequence). Trimming left V 0 bases short and J 3 bases short, with 12 bases between. This CDR3 has 15 residues. CDR3 DNA sequence: TGTGCCAGCAGCCAAGATAGAAGGAGAAGCTACGAGCAGTACTTC. Translating it yields CASSQDRRRSYEQYF.

The chain is built from TRBV6-4 and TRBJ1-5; D may be TRBD1 (6 bases). The CDR3 is 14 residues long. Germline CDR1 MRHNA, CDR2 SNTAGT. Trimming took 3 bases from V and 7 from J, leaving 13 bases between them. This chain's CDR3 is CASSEQGGEQPQHF. DNA for the CDR3: TGTGCCAGCAGTGAACAGGGAGGTGAGCAGCCCCAGCATTTT.

In regard to this clone: Other DNA sequences from this sample encode an identical CDR3 as well. The CDR3 bases are TGTGCCAGCAGTCTCCTGAGGTGGAATGAGCAGTTCTTC. Amino acids: CASSLLRWNEQFF. The V gene is TRBV6-2 or TRBV6-3, the J gene TRBJ2-1, with D uncertain. V was cut by 5 bases and J by 7 bases, with 12 bases left in between. The germline V gene has CDR1 MNHEY and CDR2 SVGEGT. This CDR3 comprises 13 residues.

Only a few counts were recorded for this clone. This chain joins TRBV6-2 or TRBV6-3 and TRBJ2-5; no definite D call. Trimming took 0 bases from V and 5 from J, leaving 4 bases between them. The CDR3 is made up of 12 amino acids. Germline V CDR1 and CDR2: MNHEY, SVGEGT. DNA for the CDR3: TGTGCCAGCAGTTACTCCCGGGAGACCCAGTACTTC. This sequence encodes CASSYSRETQYF.

The chain combines TRBV4-3 with TRBJ2-1; D is unclear. CDR1 LGHNA and CDR2 YSLEER come from the germline V gene. V lost 4 bases, J lost 0 bases, and 10 bases lay in between. The CDR3 spans 15 residues. CDR3 sequence: CASSLFARSYNEQFF. In DNA, the CDR3 is TGCGCCAGCAGCCTTTTTGCCCGCTCCTACAATGAGCAGTTCTTC.

CDR3 region: CATSDPTALNEKLFF. In nucleotides, the CDR3 is TGTGCCACCAGTGACCCGACAGCCCTTAATGAAAAACTGTTTTTT. The genes are TRBV24-1 and TRBJ1-4; tentative D call: TRBD1 (5 bases). Trimming stripped 4 bases from V and 4 bases from J, with 12 bases between. CDR1 is KGHDR and CDR2 is SFDVKD in the germline V gene. The CDR3 is 15 amino acids.

CDR3 coding DNA: TGTGCCAGCAGCTTAGATTCTGGGGGTGGCTACACCTTC. This encodes CASSLDSGGGYTF. The chain couples TRBV7-2 to TRBJ1-2; possible D gene TRBD1, 5 bases. The CDR3 has 13 residues. The V gene lost 1 base and the J gene lost 7 bases, with 10 bases spanning the gap. The V gene's germline CDR1 is SGHTA and CDR2 FQGNSA.

This clone was recorded once. This chain joins TRBV6-6 and TRBJ2-1, with 11 positions matching TRBD2. With V trimmed by 4 bases and J by 7 bases, 6 bases remained unmatched. The CDR3 length is 15 residues. Germline V lookup: CDR1 MNHNY, CDR2 SVGAGI (reference sequence). CDR3 sequence (DNA): TGTGCCAGCAGTTTTAGCGGGGGGGCTTGGAATGAGCAGTTCTTC. Its protein product is CASSFSGGAWNEQFF.

The chain is built from TRBV9 and TRBJ2-2; D is possibly TRBD2 (5 bases). Between the trimmed V and J ends, which lost 1 base and 8 bases, there was a span of 15 bases. The V gene's germline CDR1 is SGDLS and CDR2 YYNGEE. The CDR3 runs to 15 residues. The CDR3 protein is CASSVQGGREGELFF. Written as DNA, the CDR3 is TGTGCCAGCAGCGTACAAGGAGGAAGGGAGGGGGAGCTGTTTTTT.

The V and J genes are TRBV28 and TRBJ2-2; 8 bases align to TRBD1. This CDR3 comprises 16 residues. The V gene end was trimmed by 5 bases and the J gene end by 6 bases; junction bases not matched to a gene: 11. Germline V gene sequence: CDR1 MDHEN, CDR2 SYDVKM. CDR3 bases: TGTGCCAGCAGTACCGGGACAGGCTTAAGGGCCGGGGAGCTGTTTTTT. Translating it yields CASSTGTGLRAGELFF.

The rearrangement joins TRBV5-5 to TRBJ2-4; TRBD2 matches at 7 bases. Germline V gene sequence: CDR1 SGHKS, CDR2 YYEKEE (reference sequence). The CDR3 runs 14 residues. V shed 4 bases, J shed 10 bases, and the junction held 11 bases outside the gene matches. The CDR3 DNA reads TGTGCCAGCAGCCCGCAGAACGACGGGGGGATTCAGTACTTC. It encodes CASSPQNDGGIQYF.

The rearrangement joins TRBV29-1 to TRBJ1-4, with D hard to call. This CDR3 spans 14 amino acids. Per germline, CDR1 SQVTM and CDR2 ANQGSEA. Trimming shortened V by 3 bases and J by 2 bases, and 10 bases separated the two germline ends. CDR3 DNA: TGCAGCGTTGACGGTGGAGGGACTAATGAAAAACTGTTTTTT. Amino acids: CSVDGGGTNEKLFF.

The J gene is TRBJ2-5, the V gene TRBV14; D not resolved. The CDR3 length is 13 residues. Germline CDR1 is SGHDN and CDR2 is FVKESK. V lost 2 bases to trimming and J lost 4 bases, with 8 bases between them. The CDR3 loop reads CASSQIQRETQYF. As DNA, the CDR3 is TGTGCCAGCAGCCAAATACAGAGAGAGACCCAGTACTTC.

The chain joins TRBV6-5 to TRBJ2-3; the D is unclear. Per germline, CDR1 MNHEY and CDR2 SVGAGI. The CDR3 is 14 residues long. V dropped 0 bases and J dropped 2 bases, with 6 bases sitting between them. The chain's CDR3 is CASSYSQNTDTQYF. CDR3 nucleotide sequence: TGTGCCAGCAGTTACTCACAGAACACAGATACGCAGTATTTT.

The chain has TRBV11-2 and TRBJ2-2; D unresolved. Trimming pared 7 bases from V and 8 bases from J, leaving 8 bases between. The CDR3 has 11 residues. CDR1 and CDR2 (germline): SGHAT, FQNNGV. CDR3 region: CASNLGGELFF. CDR3 nucleotides: TGTGCCAGCAACTTGGGAGGGGAGCTGTTTTTT.

This CDR3 is CASSLVGGRTEAFF. CDR3 DNA: TGTGCCAGCAGCTTGGTCGGGGGCCGGACTGAAGCTTTCTTT. V gene TRBV5-4 combines with J gene TRBJ1-1, with D perhaps TRBD1 (6 bases). Germline CDR1 reads SGHNT; CDR2 reads YYREEE (reference sequence). Trimming pared 0 bases from V and 5 bases from J, leaving 11 bases between. CDR3 size: 14 residues. The complete variable domain, with remaining parts taken from reference TRBV5-4 and TRBJ1-1, reads ETGVTQSPTHLIKTRGQQVTLRCSSQSGHNTVSWYQQALGQGPQFIFQYYREEENGRGNFPPRFSGLQFPNYSSELNVNALELDDSALYLCASSLVGGRTEAFFGQGTRLTVV.

The chain couples TRBV27 to TRBJ2-7; TRBD1 aligns across 7 bases. J was trimmed by 7 bases and V by 2 bases; bases with no gene match: 20. This CDR3 region has 18 residues. Germline V gives CDR1 MNHEY, CDR2 SMNVEV (reference sequence). In DNA form, the CDR3 reads TGTGCCAGCAGTTTACGAAAGGTACAGGGGCCCGACCTGGGGGAGCAGTACTTC. Translating gives CASSLRKVQGPDLGEQYF.